The clone carrying this TCR beta chain was seen many times. Its antigen is as yet unknown. The germline gives CDR1 DFQATT, CDR2 SNEGSKA (reference sequence). The CDR3 loop spans 13 amino acids. V lost 3 bases to trimming and J lost 4 bases, with 10 bases between them. TCRbeta libraries were built with three rounds of nested PCR, modified from ARM-PCR. TCRdb reprocessed the multiplex PCR reads via MiXCR and lists one record per CDR3 protein. The profile shows roughly 43,000 distinct CDR3 sequences, about three fifths of them singletons. This record belongs to a study of tumor and adjacent non-tumor tissue in lung cancer. As for the study in general: On average, productive TCRbeta reads reached about 4.17 million per sample.

This sample's RNA came from whole unsorted tissue. This non-tumor lung sample came from over 3 cm beyond the tumor edge. Broader study findings: Significantly higher TCR diversity was found in tumor than normal lung. Normal lung showed higher cumulative top 100 clone frequency than tumor. Higher tumor TCR diversity was associated with shorter survival.

The chain is built from TRBV20-1 and TRBJ2-1; TRBD2 might be the D (6 bases). The sample comprised distant non-tumor lung tissue. The TCR comes from a middle-aged man with non-small cell lung cancer. The CDR3 sequence is CSASPSGYNEQFF. The CDR3 DNA reads TGCAGTGCTAGTCCCAGCGGGTACAATGAGCAGTTCTTC.